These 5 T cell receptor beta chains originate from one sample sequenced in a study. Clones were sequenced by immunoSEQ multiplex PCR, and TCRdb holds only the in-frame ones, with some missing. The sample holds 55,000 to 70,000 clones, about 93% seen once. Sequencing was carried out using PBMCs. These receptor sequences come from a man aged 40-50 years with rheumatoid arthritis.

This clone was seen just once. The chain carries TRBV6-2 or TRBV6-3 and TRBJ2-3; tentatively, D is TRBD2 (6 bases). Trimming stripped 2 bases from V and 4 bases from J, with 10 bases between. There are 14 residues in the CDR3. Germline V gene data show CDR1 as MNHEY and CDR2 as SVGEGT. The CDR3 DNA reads TGTGCCAGCAGTTACCAAGGGGAGGCAGATACGCAGTATTTT. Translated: CASSYQGEADTQYF.

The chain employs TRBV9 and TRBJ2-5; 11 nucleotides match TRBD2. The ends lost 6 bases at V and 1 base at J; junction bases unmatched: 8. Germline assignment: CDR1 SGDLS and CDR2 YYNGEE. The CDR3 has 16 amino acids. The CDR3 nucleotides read TGTGCCAGCAATAAACTTAGCGGGGGGGCCCAAGAGACCCAGTACTTC. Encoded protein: CASNKLSGGAQETQYF.

CDR3: CASRKKATSGSEADTQYF. The CDR3 nucleotides read TGTGCCAGCAGGAAAAAGGCGACTAGCGGGAGCGAGGCAGATACGCAGTATTTT. The genes are TRBV2 and TRBJ2-3; 12 positions agree with TRBD2. Trimming at V came to 6 bases and at J to 4 bases, leaving 14 bases not matched to a gene. CDR3 length: 18 amino acids. Per germline, CDR1 SNHLY and CDR2 FYNNEI.

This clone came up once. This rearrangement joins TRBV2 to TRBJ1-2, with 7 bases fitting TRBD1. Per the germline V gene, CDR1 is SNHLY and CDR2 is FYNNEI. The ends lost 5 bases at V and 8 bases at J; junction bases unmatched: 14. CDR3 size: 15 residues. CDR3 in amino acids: CASSSTQGGIFGYTF. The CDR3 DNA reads TGTGCCAGCAGTTCAACCCAGGGGGGAATTTTCGGCTACACCTTC.

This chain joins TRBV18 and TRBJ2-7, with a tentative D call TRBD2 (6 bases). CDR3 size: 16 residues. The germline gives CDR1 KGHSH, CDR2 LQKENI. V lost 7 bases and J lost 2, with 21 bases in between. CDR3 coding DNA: TGTGCCAGCTACCCAAAATCGGGTAGCGGAACCTACGAGCAGTACTTC. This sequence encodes CASYPKSGSGTYEQYF.